A selection of T cell receptor beta chains follows, all from one sample in a study of blood T cell repertoires in COVID-19. The table came from immunoSEQ multiplex PCR; TCRdb's copy has only in-frame clones and leaves some out. The table has under 300,000 clones, around nine tenths seen once; the top ten hold roughly 2%. Specimen: peripheral blood. The origin of the receptors is a woman aged 40 to 50 who had recovered from COVID-19. The CDR3 runs from the conserved cysteine through the conserved F or W. The D gene is left open where the match is weak. For some rows the clone size is stated as once, few or many, or as a class when expanded; others skip it.

J gene,D gene,V gene,clone size,CDR3 DNA,CDR3 protein
TRBJ2-3,TRBD2,TRBV24-1,.,TGTGCCACCAGTGACCCGACTAGCGGAATTCTCTCAGATACGCAGTATTTT,CATSDPTSGILSDTQYF
TRBJ2-7,TRBD2,TRBV5-4,.,TGTGCCAGCAGCTTCACTAGCGGGGACTACGAGCAGTACTTC,CASSFTSGDYEQYF
TRBJ1-4,TRBD1,TRBV19,.,TGTGCCAGTAGTATTCGTACAGGGGGTAATGAAAAACTGTTTTTT,CASSIRTGGNEKLFF
TRBJ1-5,.,TRBV19,.,TGTGCCAGTAGTCTGACAGATAGGAATCAGCCCCAGCATTTT,CASSLTDRNQPQHF
TRBJ1-4,.,TRBV5-1,once,TGCGCCAGCAGGGACTCCCCTGATGAAAAACTGTTTTTT,CASRDSPDEKLFF
TRBJ1-2,TRBD1,TRBV19,.,TGTGCCAGTAGTACGGGACAGCGATATGGCTACACCTTC,CASSTGQRYGYTF
TRBJ1-2,TRBD1,TRBV7-9,.,TGTGCCATTACGAAGGGACAGACCTATGGCTACACCTTC,CAITKGQTYGYTF
TRBJ2-2,.,TRBV6-4,.,TGTGCCAGCAGCGGAGGAATAGGTGCCGGGGAGCTGTTTTTT,CASSGGIGAGELFF
TRBJ2-3,TRBD2,TRBV9,.,TGTGCCAGCAGCGTAGGAAAGAGCGGGACGACGTTGGATACGCAGTATTTT,CASSVGKSGTTLDTQYF
TRBJ1-2,TRBD1,TRBV28,.,TGTGCCAGCAGTTTATGGGACAGGATAGGCTACACCTTC,CASSLWDRIGYTF
TRBJ2-7,.,TRBV30,.,TGTGCCTGGAGTGTACCAGGTGCATCCTACGAGCAGTACTTC,CAWSVPGASYEQYF
TRBJ1-5,.,TRBV28,few,TGTGCCAGCAGTTTAGGCCGGGGACAGCCCCAGCATTTT,CASSLGRGQPQHF
TRBJ2-3,TRBD1,TRBV19,.,TGTGCCAGTAGTATAGGGATCTCCCGACAGGGTAGCACAGATACGCAGTATTTT,CASSIGISRQGSTDTQYF
TRBJ1-6,TRBD1,TRBV10-3,.,TGTGCCACCGGGCGAGGGGGCGGTTCACCCCTCCACTTT,CATGRGGGSPLHF
TRBJ2-2,.,TRBV28,.,TGTGCCAGCAGTCCACACAGGGGGGGTTTGGTCACCGGGGAGCTGTTTTTT,CASSPHRGGLVTGELFF
TRBJ1-2,.,TRBV5-1,few,TGCGCCAGCAGCTTGTCGGGGGGCTATGGCTACACCTTC,CASSLSGGYGYTF
TRBJ2-1,TRBD1,TRBV11-3,.,TGTGCCAGCAGCCCGGTTGGAGGACAGGGCTCAGGTGAGCAGTTCTTC,CASSPVGGQGSGEQFF
TRBJ2-3,.,TRBV7-9,once,TGTGCCAGCAGCTTGGACAGTCCTAGCACAGATACGCAGTATTTT,CASSLDSPSTDTQYF
TRBJ1-1,.,TRBV7-8,once,TGTGCCAGCAGCTTGATCGCAGGGTGGGGAGGGGACACTGAAGCTTTCTTT,CASSLIAGWGGDTEAFF
TRBJ1-5,TRBD1,TRBV27,.,TGTGCCAGCAGTCGACAGGGACCGACTAGCAATCAGCCCCAGCATTTT,CASSRQGPTSNQPQHF